This T cell receptor (beta chain) comes out of a study of blood T cell repertoires in COVID-19. Study overall: Samples of COVID-19 (acute and convalescent) were obtained from the United States, Italy and Spain.

Authors' data handling: Nucleated cell number was recorded as an estimate derived from reference gene primer amplification. Libraries were prepared by immunoSEQ multiplex PCR; TCRdb keeps only in-frame clonotypes and omits some of them. V, J and clone size are those of that table, while D and trimming were read from the DNA. The sample consists of 250,000 to 350,000 clones, about nine tenths of them appearing once. The germline gives CDR1 SGHVS, CDR2 FQNEAQ. There are 14 residues in the CDR3. V lost 5 bases to trimming and J lost 1 base; unmatched junction nucleotides: 4. A word on this clone: Other nucleotide sequences in the sample specify the same CDR3.

This sequence was found in a woman aged 25 to 39 with COVID-19, enrolled during active disease. Material for sequencing was peripheral blood. The rearrangement links TRBV7-8 to TRBJ2-5; TRBD1 aligns across 7 bases. The CDR3 region is CASSLGTVQETQYF. The CDR3 DNA follows: TGTGCCAGCAGCCTCGGGACAGTCCAAGAGACCCAGTACTTC.